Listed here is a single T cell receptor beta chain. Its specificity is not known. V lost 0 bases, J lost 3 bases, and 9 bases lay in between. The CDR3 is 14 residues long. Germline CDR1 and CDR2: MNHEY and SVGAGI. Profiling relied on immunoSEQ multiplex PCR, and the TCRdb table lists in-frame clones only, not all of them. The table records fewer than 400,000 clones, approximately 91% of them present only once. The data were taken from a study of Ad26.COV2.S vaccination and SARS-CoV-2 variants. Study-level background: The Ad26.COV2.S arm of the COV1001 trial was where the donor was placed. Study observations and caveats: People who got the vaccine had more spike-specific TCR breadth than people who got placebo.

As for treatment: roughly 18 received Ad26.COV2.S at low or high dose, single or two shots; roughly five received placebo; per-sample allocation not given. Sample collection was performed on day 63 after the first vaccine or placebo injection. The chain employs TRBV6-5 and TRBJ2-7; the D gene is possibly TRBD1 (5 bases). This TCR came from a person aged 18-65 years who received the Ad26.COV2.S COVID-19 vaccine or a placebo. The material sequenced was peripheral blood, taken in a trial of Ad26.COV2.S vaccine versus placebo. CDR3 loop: CASSYSWQGYEQYF. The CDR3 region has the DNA TGTGCCAGCAGTTACTCGTGGCAGGGCTACGAGCAGTACTTC.